These 4 T cell receptor beta chains originate from one sample sequenced in a study of T cell changes during pregnancy in multiple sclerosis. The protocol was immunoSEQ multiplex PCR, while the TCRdb copy is restricted to in-frame clones and leaves out a portion. The sample contains about 61,000 clones, about 88% of which appear only once. The sequencing here drew on peripheral blood, taken in the first trimester of pregnancy. These TCRs come from a female donor in good health, enrolled as a control in a pregnancy study.

The rearrangement links TRBV23-1 to TRBJ2-6; 11 bases fit TRBD1. TRBV23-1 is an ORF; its function is uncertain. The CDR3 spans 18 residues. After removal of 4 bases from V and 0 bases from J, the junction contained 5 bases not matched to a gene. CDR3 nucleotides: TGCGCCAGCAGTCCCGGACAGGGGGCTCTCTCTGGGGCCAACGTCCTGACTTTC. Translated, it gives CASSPGQGALSGANVLTF.

Only one count was recorded for this clone. The chain links TRBV7-2 to TRBJ2-5; 7 bases are shared with TRBD1. V was clipped by 5 bases and J by 1 base; unmatched bases: 7. The germline CDR1 and CDR2 sequences are SGHTA and FQGNSA. This CDR3 has 15 residues. CDR3 region: CASSRMDRLQETQYF. The CDR3 DNA is TGTGCCAGCAGCCGAATGGACAGGCTCCAAGAGACCCAGTACTTC.

This clone was counted only a few times. CDR3 in DNA: TGTGCCAGCAGCCCACAACAGGGTGGCACTGAAGCTTTCTTT. This encodes CASSPQQGGTEAFF. V is TRBV7-6 and J is TRBJ1-1, with D tentatively TRBD1 (6 bases). CDR3 length: 14 amino acids. In germline, CDR1 is SGHVS, CDR2 FNYEAQ. V was pared by 5 bases and J by 4 bases, with 14 bases between.

This chain connects TRBV6-5 to TRBJ2-7; a possible D gene is TRBD2 (5 bases). Trimming pared 0 bases from V and 4 bases from J, leaving 16 bases between. CDR1 and CDR2 (germline): MNHEY, SVGAGI. This CDR3 is built from 16 residues. The CDR3 DNA reads TGTGCCAGCAGTTACTCGATTGGGCGGGTGGTTTACGAGCAGTACTTC. Protein product: CASSYSIGRVVYEQYF.